Below are 13 T cell receptor beta chains sequenced from a single sample in a study of blood T cells in healthy people across ages. Primed by a sample-barcoded 5' primer and a J-beta primer mix, a second PCR proceeded for 7 to 11 cycles. TCRdb used MiXCR to reprocess the 5' RACE reads, holding one entry per CDR3 protein. The sample carries about 800,000 distinct CDR3 sequences, more than 35% recorded once. The specimen sequenced was blood. These TCRs come from a man aged 80 or over in good health.

This clonotype appeared a few times. CDR3 residues: CASGAGGHTGELFF. CDR3 DNA: TGTGCCAGCGGAGCGGGAGGACACACCGGGGAGCTGTTTTTT. The J gene is TRBJ2-2, the V gene TRBV12-3 or TRBV12-4; 9 bases are a match to TRBD2. V lost 8 bases, J lost 3 bases, and 4 bases stayed unmatched. There are 14 residues in the CDR3.

This clonotype was recorded once. The chain links TRBV15 to TRBJ1-2, with TRBD1 as a possible D gene (6 bases). Per germline, CDR1 LNHNV and CDR2 YYDKDF (reference sequence). Trimming took off 0 bases at V and 7 bases at J, with 15 bases between the two ends. The CDR3 sequence is 15 residues long. The CDR3 region has the DNA TGTGCCACCAGCAGAGATTTTGGGGGCACGGCTGGCTACACCTTC. It codes for CATSRDFGGTAGYTF.

The V gene is TRBV5-1, the J gene TRBJ2-5; weak D call: TRBD1 (6 bases). The DNA end favors TRBJ2-7, so the J call may be wrong. Germline CDR1 and CDR2: SGHRS and YFSETQ. The CDR3 runs 17 residues. The CDR3 bases are TGCGCCAGCAGCTTGGGAGTCGCGACAGGAATCGCCTACGAGCAGTACTTC. It is translated as CASSLGVATGIAYEQYF.

About this clonotype: An end of the junction does not agree with germline; a read error may underlie this. The chain carries TRBV5-1 and TRBJ1-6, with a weak D call TRBD1 (5 bases). This CDR3 has 14 amino acids. Germline CDR1 is SGHRS and CDR2 is YFSETQ. CDR3 sequence (DNA): TGCGCCAACAGCTTGTGGGACTTCGGATCACCCCTCCACTTT. Translation gives CANSLWDFGSPLHF.

This sequence joins TRBV4-2 and TRBJ2-2; 7 bases align to TRBD1. The CDR3 loop spans 15 amino acids. Germline V CDR1 and CDR2: LGHNA, YNFKEQ. With V trimmed by 7 bases and J by 3 bases, 8 bases remained unmatched. The CDR3 loop reads CASKTLGTDTGELFF. The CDR3 DNA sequence: TGTGCCAGCAAGACCCTAGGGACAGACACCGGGGAGCTGTTTTTT.

The rearrangement joins TRBV19 to TRBJ1-6; 9 bases agree with TRBD1. CDR1 and CDR2 from the germline V gene are LNHDA and SQIVND (reference sequence). V lost 8 bases and J lost 4; bases outside the gene matches: 6. This CDR3 contains 15 residues. The CDR3 region is CASSYGTGYNSPLHF. Written as DNA, the CDR3 is TGTGCCAGTTCCTACGGGACAGGGTATAATTCACCCCTCCACTTT.

In this sample, this clonotype turned up many times. The V and J genes are TRBV7-2 and TRBJ2-7, with TRBD1 matching over 8 bases. This CDR3 has 17 residues. CDR1 is SGHTA, CDR2 FQGNSA, per germline. Germline trimming cut 0 bases from V and 6 bases from J; bases unmatched to any gene: 13. DNA of the CDR3: TGTGCCAGCAGCTTAGCCTCAGGGGGCGCCAGTTTACCCGAGCAGTACTTC. Translation gives CASSLASGGASLPEQYF.

V is TRBV29-1 and J is TRBJ1-5, with 11 positions matching TRBD1. V lost 5 bases to trimming and J lost 6 bases; unmatched junction nucleotides: 9. The CDR3 sequence is 15 residues long. Germline V gene data show CDR1 as SQVTM and CDR2 as ANQGSEA. The CDR3 here is CSVTLGTGGFQPQHF. The CDR3 bases are TGCAGCGTTACCTTAGGGACAGGGGGATTTCAGCCCCAGCATTTT.

The gene calls are TRBV20-1 and TRBJ1-4; D perhaps matches TRBD1 (6 bases). V lost 5 bases, J lost 0 bases, and 10 bases lay in between. The CDR3 consists of 14 residues. Per the germline V gene, CDR1 is DFQATT and CDR2 is SNEGSKA (reference sequence). The DNA for the CDR3 is TGCAGTGCTGGGACAACTGCAACTAATGAAAAACTGTTTTTT. It encodes CSAGTTATNEKLFF.

The V call is TRBV27, the J call TRBJ2-1, with D perhaps matching TRBD1 (5 bases). The V end lost 2 bases, the J end lost 9 bases, and 17 bases lay between the germline ends. CDR1 and CDR2 from the germline V gene are MNHEY and SMNVEV (reference sequence). This CDR3 has 15 amino acids. CDR3 nucleotides: TGTGCCAGCAGTTTAAGGCAGGCAGGGCGCACTGAGCAGTTCTTC. It specifies CASSLRQAGRTEQFF.

This clonotype showed up just a few times. J is TRBJ2-5 and V is TRBV4-2, with 7 bases fitting TRBD2. The CDR3 covers 14 residues. Germline V gene sequence: CDR1 LGHNA, CDR2 YNFKEQ. The trim removed 0 bases at V and 5 bases at J, leaving 3 bases unmatched. This chain's CDR3 is CASSQEGGRETQYF. The CDR3 DNA sequence: TGTGCCAGCAGCCAAGAGGGAGGGAGGGAGACCCAGTACTTC.

The chain employs TRBV10-3 and TRBJ2-5, with D hard to call. Germline values: CDR1 ENHRY, CDR2 SYGVKD. The CDR3 is made up of 13 amino acids. V was clipped by 0 bases and J by 4 bases, with 6 bases between them. The CDR3 DNA reads as TGTGCCATCAGTGAGTCGGGTCGAGAGACCCAGTACTTC. Its translation: CAISESGRETQYF.

This clonotype has a single count. V usage is TRBV4-3 and J usage is TRBJ1-4; TRBD1 might be the D (5 bases). V gave up 0 bases and J gave up 5 bases, with 13 bases separating them. The CDR3 contains 16 residues. Germline V gene data show CDR1 as LGHNA and CDR2 as YSLEER. The CDR3 DNA is TGCGCCAGCAGCCAAGATCGTCGGGGGGAGAATGAAAAACTGTTTTTT. Its protein product is CASSQDRRGENEKLFF.